Following are 5 T cell receptor beta chains from one sample sequenced in a study of shared clonotypes between healthy human individuals. The protocol was immunoSEQ multiplex PCR, while the TCRdb copy is restricted to in-frame clones and leaves out a portion. The data show some 630,000 clones, around 72% seen once. What was sequenced was memory CD4+ T cells sorted from blood. Specified subset: CD45RA-negative fraction. The receptors were gathered from a woman in her 30s in good health.

This chain joins TRBV28 and TRBJ1-1, with D possibly being TRBD1 (5 bases). Trimming took off 4 bases at V and 2 bases at J, with 11 bases between the two ends. The CDR3 runs 14 residues. Looked up from germline, CDR1 is MDHEN and CDR2 is SYDVKM. The CDR3 DNA sequence: TGTGCCAGCAGTTGGGCGGGACGAAACACTGAAGCTTTCTTT. It encodes CASSWAGRNTEAFF.

In regard to this clone: Other DNA sequences in this specimen translate into the identical CDR3. This chain joins TRBV11-2 and TRBJ2-1; 9 bases are a match to TRBD1. The CDR3 has 15 residues. The J segment lost 3 bases and the V segment lost 5 bases, leaving 5 bases of the junction unmatched. Per germline, CDR1 SGHAT and CDR2 FQNNGV. DNA of the CDR3: TGTGCCAGCAGCCTGGGACAGGGACTCTACAATGAGCAGTTCTTC. Protein: CASSLGQGLYNEQFF. The full variable domain, its missing parts supplied by reference TRBV11-2 and TRBJ2-1, is EAGVAQSPRYKIIEKRQSVAFWCNPISGHATLYWYQQILGQGPKLLIQFQNNGVVDDSQLPKDRFSAERLKGVDSTLKIQPAKLEDSAVYLCASSLGQGLYNEQFFGPGTRLTVL.

The CDR3 DNA follows: TGTGCCAGCAGTTTAAGAGGGGGTAGCCCCATGAACACTGAAGCTTTCTTT. It codes for CASSLRGGSPMNTEAFF. V usage is TRBV28 and J usage is TRBJ1-1, with D possibly TRBD1 on 6 matching bases. CDR1 and CDR2 (germline): MDHEN, SYDVKM. This CDR3 contains 17 residues. The V gene lost 2 bases and the J gene lost 0 bases, with 16 bases spanning the gap.

The chain recombines TRBV11-3 with TRBJ2-1; 7 positions agree with TRBD2. V shed 5 bases and J 5 bases; nucleotides not matched to a gene: 9. The V gene's germline CDR1 is SGHNT and CDR2 YENEEA. CDR3 length: 15 residues. The CDR3 protein is CASSPGVAGHNEQFF. The CDR3, as DNA: TGTGCCAGCAGCCCCGGAGTAGCGGGTCACAATGAGCAGTTCTTC.

This clone is judged medium-sized (0.01 to 0.1%). Other nucleotide sequences in the sample specify the same CDR3. The chain recombines TRBV30 with TRBJ2-6; the D is unclear. CDR3 length: 14 amino acids. From germline, CDR1 is GTSNPN and CDR2 SVGIG (reference sequence). This CDR3 is CARKSQSGANVLTF. DNA for the CDR3: TGTGCTCGGAAATCTCAATCTGGGGCCAACGTCCTGACTTTC.